Below, one T cell receptor (beta chain) is given with its context. Its antigen is unknown. Given a much more abundant clone one base away, this may be a read error. This sample was taken from a study of tumor-infiltrating lymphocytes in primary liver carcinoma (dated by TCRdb to 2015 to 2018). In terms of the full investigation: Of the five patients (three men and two women, aged 30 to 69 years), four had hepatocellular carcinoma and one had combined HCC and intrahepatic cholangiocarcinoma. A total of about 35 specimens from 5 patients, comprising approximately 25 tumor regions, 5 adjacent noncancerous liver tissues and 5 peripheral blood samples, were covered by TCRbeta repertoire sequencing. Each sample produced roughly 3.5 to 7.5 million productive TCRbeta reads, and read depth showed no significant difference between tissue types. The five patients had tumors staged T1-T3 N0M0, with maximum diameters ranging from roughly 4.2 to 11 cm. Reproducibility between technical replicate repertoires was high, with correlation coefficients above 0.95 and mean shared-clone rates approximately 0.9. Across five regions of each liver tumor, along with adjacent normal tissue and blood, the study brought together TCRbeta repertoire sequencing, expression microarrays and whole-exome sequencing. To link TCRbeta repertoire diversity to the local molecular phenotype, the approximately 24 tumor region samples were profiled with Agilent mRNA microarrays. Here is what the overall study found, with its caveats: Just about 8-24% of top clones turned up in all five regions of a tumor, which suggests spatial heterogeneity among tumor-infiltrating T cells. With just four to six patients in the study, the authors point out that the findings should be validated in a larger study. Bulk unsorted samples precluded comparing CD4+ and CD8+ T cell repertoires. The top 250 clones accounted for a significantly greater share of the repertoire in tumors than in blood (p = 0.039). Repertoire overlap was higher between tumor regions (mean about 35%) than tumor-adjacent (17%) or tumor-blood (about 15%) pairs, consistent with antigen-driven expansion. Only the TCR beta chain was sequenced, which likely underestimates true repertoire diversity because unpaired alpha chains were not captured.

TCRbeta-specific cDNA was reverse-transcribed from roughly 500 ng total RNA using a constant-region primer and ProtoScript II reverse transcriptase. TCRbeta libraries were built with three nested multiplex PCR rounds, a slightly modified ARM-PCR procedure. Sample barcodes and Illumina adapters were attached in a final 25-cycle PCR using Deep VentR polymerase. Before sequencing, amplicons of 200-500 bp were purified from gel using a QIAquick gel extraction kit. An Illumina HiSeq 2500 was used to sequence the TCRbeta amplicons, generating 250-bp paired-end reads. The published analysis was carried out like this. To recover full CDR3 sequences, reads were quality-trimmed using Trimmomatic v0.33 and paired reads were then merged using FLASH v1.2.11. V, D and J germline segments were assigned to the rearranged TCRbeta sequences by MiGEC v1.2.1b. Clonotype statistics and Shannon-Wiener diversity indices were calculated with VDJtools v1.0.0. Except for diversity analysis, only each sample's 250 most abundant clonotypes were used in subsequent analyses to reduce sampling bias. Clones were called with MiXCR by TCRdb after fastp trimmed the public reads at Q25, and only in-frame beta chains were retained. Rows matching on CDR3 protein sequence are summarized as one entry with the most common DNA and genes. The V and J calls were not made by the authors but by TCRdb's processing. This sample lists fewer than 250,000 distinct CDR3 sequences; 85% were detected once. The ten largest account for roughly 20% of the sample.

Total RNA and DNA were co-extracted from approximately 20-30 mg of bulk tissue with the AllPrep DNA/RNA mini kit, without cell sorting. Surgical resection was performed in China between late 2015 and early 2016 on about five patients with histopathologically diagnosed primary liver carcinoma. At the time of sampling, the patients had chronic HBV infection and had not received any treatment. Each tumor was sampled at five spatially separated regions: the tumor centre plus the superior, inferior, left-lateral and right-lateral poles. According to histology, viable tumor cells made up more than 85% of every tumor sample. Pieces of fresh tumor and adjacent tissue were cut in half, with one half kept in RNAlater at -80 degrees C and the other half sent for histology. The TCR was taken from a man aged 35 to 55 with primary liver carcinoma and hepatitis B virus infection. The sample comprised tumor tissue from primary liver carcinoma.

The CDR3 reads CVTSDFYGTNNEQFF. The sequenced DNA: TGTGTCACCAGTGATTTCTACGGGACAAACAATGAGCAGTTCTTC. The rearrangement joined TRBV24-1 to TRBJ2-1; D gene: possibly TRBD1, on 6 matching bases. The germline V gene sets CDR1 to KGHDR and CDR2 to SFDVKD. Including the terminal cysteine and phenylalanine, the CDR3 comprises 15 residues. Only the CDR3 part of the read is kept: 45 bases, read in frame from the first base.